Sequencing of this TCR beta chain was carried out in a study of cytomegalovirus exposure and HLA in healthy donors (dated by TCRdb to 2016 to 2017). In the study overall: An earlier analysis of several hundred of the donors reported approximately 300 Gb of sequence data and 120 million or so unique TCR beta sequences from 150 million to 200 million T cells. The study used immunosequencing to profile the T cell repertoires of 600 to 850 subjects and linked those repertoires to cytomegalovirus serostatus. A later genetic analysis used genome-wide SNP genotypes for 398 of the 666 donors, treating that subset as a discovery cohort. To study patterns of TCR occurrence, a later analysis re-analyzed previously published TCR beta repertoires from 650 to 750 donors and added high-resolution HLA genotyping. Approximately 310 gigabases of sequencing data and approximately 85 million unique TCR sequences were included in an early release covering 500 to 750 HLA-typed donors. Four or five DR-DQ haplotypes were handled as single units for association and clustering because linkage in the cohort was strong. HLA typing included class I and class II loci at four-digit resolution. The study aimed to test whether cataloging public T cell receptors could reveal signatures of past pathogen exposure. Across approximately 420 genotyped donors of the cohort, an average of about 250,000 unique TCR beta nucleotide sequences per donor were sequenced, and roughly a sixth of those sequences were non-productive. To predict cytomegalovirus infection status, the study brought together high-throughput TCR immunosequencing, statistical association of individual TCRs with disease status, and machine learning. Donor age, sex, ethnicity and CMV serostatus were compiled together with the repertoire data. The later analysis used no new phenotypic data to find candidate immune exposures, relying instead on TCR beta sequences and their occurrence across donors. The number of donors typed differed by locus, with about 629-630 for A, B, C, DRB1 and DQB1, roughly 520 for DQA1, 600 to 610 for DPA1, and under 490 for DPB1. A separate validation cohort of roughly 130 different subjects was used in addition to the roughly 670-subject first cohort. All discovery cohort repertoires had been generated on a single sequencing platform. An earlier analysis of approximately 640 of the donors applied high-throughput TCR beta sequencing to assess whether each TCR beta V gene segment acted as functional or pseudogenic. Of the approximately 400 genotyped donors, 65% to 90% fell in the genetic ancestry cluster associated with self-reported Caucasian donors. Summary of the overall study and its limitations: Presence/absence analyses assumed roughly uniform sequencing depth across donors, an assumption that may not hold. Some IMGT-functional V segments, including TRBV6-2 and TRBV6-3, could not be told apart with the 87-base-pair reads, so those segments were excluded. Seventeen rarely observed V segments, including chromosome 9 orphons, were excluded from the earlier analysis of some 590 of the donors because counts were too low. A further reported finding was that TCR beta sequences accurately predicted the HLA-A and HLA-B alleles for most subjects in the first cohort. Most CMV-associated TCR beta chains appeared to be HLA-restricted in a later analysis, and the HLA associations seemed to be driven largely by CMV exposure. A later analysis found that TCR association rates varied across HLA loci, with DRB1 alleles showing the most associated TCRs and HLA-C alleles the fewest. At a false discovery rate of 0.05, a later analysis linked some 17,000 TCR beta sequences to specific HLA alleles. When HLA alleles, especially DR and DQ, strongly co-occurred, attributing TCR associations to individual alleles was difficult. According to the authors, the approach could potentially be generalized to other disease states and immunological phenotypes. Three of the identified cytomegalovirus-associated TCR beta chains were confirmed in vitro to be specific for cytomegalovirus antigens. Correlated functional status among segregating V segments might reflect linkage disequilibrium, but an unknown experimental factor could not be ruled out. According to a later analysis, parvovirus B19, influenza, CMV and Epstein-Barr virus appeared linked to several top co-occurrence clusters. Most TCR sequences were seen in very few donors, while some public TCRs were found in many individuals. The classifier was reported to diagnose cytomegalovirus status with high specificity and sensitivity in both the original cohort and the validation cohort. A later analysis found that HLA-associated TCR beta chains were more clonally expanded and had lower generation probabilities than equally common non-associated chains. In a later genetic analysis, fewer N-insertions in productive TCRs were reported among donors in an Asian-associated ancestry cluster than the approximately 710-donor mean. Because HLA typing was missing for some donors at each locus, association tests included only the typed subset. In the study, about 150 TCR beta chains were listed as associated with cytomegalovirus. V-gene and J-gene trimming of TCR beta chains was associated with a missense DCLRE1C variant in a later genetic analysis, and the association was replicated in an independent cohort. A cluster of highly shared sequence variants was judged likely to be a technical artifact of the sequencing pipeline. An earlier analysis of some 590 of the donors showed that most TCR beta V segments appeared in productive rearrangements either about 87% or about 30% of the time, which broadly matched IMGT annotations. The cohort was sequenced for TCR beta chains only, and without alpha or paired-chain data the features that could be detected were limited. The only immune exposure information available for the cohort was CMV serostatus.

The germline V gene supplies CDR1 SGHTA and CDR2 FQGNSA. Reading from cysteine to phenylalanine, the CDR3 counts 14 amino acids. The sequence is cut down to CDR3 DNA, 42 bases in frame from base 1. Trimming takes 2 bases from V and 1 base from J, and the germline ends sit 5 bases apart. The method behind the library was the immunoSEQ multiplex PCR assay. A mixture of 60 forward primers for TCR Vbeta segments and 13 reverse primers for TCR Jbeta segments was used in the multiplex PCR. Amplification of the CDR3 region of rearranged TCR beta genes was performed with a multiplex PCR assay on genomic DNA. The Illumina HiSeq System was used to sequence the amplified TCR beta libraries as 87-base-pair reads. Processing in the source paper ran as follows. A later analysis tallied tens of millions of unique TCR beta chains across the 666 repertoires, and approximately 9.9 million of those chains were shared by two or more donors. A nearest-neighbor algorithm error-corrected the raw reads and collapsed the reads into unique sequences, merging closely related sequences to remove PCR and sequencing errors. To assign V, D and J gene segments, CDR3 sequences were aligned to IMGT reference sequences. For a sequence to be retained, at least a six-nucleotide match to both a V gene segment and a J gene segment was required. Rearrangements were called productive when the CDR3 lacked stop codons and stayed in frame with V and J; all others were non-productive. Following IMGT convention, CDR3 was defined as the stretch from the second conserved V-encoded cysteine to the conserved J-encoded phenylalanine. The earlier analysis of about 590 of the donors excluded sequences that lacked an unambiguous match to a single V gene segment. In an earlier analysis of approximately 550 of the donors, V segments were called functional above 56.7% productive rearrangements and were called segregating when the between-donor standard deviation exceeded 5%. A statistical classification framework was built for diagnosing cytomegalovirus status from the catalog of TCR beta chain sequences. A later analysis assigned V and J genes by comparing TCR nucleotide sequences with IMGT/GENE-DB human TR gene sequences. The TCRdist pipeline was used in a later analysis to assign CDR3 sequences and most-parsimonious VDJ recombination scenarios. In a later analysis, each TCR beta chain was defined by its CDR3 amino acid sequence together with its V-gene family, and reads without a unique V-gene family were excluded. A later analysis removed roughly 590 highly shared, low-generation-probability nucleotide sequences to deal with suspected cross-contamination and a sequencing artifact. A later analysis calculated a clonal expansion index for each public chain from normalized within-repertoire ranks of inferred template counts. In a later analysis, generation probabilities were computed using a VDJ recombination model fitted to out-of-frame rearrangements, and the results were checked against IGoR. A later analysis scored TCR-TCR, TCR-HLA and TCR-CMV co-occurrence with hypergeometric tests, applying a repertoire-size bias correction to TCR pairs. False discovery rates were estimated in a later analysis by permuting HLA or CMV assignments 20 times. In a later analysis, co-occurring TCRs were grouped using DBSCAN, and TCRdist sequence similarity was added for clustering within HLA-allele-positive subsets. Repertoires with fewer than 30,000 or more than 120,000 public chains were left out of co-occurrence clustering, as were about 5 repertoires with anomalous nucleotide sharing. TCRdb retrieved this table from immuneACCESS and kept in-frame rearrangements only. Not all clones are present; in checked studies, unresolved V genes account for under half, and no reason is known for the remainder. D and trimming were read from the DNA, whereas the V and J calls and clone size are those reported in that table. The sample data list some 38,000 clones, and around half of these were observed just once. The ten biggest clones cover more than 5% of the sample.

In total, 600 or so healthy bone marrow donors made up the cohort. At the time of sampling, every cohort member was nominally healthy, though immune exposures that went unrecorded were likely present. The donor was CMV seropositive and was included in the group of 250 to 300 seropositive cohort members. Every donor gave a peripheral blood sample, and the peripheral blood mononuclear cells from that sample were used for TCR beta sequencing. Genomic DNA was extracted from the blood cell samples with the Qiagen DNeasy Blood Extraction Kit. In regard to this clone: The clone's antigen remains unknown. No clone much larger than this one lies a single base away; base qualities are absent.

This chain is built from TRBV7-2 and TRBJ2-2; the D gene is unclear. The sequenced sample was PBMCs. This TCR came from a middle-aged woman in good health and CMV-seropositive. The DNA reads TGTGCCAGCAGCTTATCTCGGAACACCGGGGAGCTGTTTTTT. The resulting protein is CASSLSRNTGELFF.